Below are 11 T cell receptor beta chains sequenced from a single sample in a study of T cells in Graves' hyperthyroidism and ophthalmopathy. There were TCR beta CDR3 regions amplified from RNA transcripts. First-round RT-PCR with HTBI primers amplified the TCR CDR3 region. A single record per CDR3 protein comes from TCRdb applying MiXCR to the multiplex PCR reads. The data hold about 570,000 distinct CDR3 sequences, with roughly 50% observed a single time. The specimen was peripheral blood or thyroid tissue (not recorded which). These receptors were obtained from an adult woman with Graves' disease, either hyperthyroidism or ophthalmopathy (not recorded which).

The chain is built from TRBV11-2 and TRBJ1-2; 7 bases align to TRBD1. The length of the CDR3 is 16 residues. Germline V gives CDR1 SGHAT, CDR2 FQNNGV. The V gene end was trimmed by 8 bases and the J gene end by 4 bases; junction bases not matched to a gene: 16. The CDR3: CASGDATGALSYGYTF. The CDR3 DNA is TGTGCCAGCGGAGACGCTACAGGGGCCCTAAGCTATGGCTACACCTTC.

Ten or more counts support this clonotype. The chain couples TRBV7-3 to TRBJ2-2; 9 bases fit TRBD2. Germline CDR1 reads SGHTA; CDR2 reads FQGTGA. With V trimmed by 4 bases and J by 5 bases, 8 bases remained unmatched. The length of the CDR3 is 16 residues. The CDR3 spells CASSSLGGRDTGELFF. The CDR3 DNA reads TGTGCCAGCAGCTCCCTCGGCGGGAGGGATACCGGGGAGCTGTTTTTT.

A remark on this clonotype: Its ends do not fully match the called genes, so a read error is possible. This chain links TRBV11-2 with TRBJ1-1; D call uncertain. The CDR3 is 12 amino acids. Germline-derived CDR1 and CDR2 are SGHAT and FQNNGV. CDR3 nucleotides: TGTGCCAGCAGCGGGTGGGCGGCTGAAGCTTCCTTT. Residues: CASSGWAAEASF.

The chain joins TRBV10-3 to TRBJ1-4, with TRBD1 as a possible D gene (5 bases). This CDR3 region has 14 residues. Germline-derived CDR1 and CDR2 are ENHRY and SYGVKD. Trimming took off 3 bases at V and 6 bases at J, with 11 bases between the two ends. CDR3 in DNA: TGTGCCATCAGTGATGAGGGGAAATATGAAAAACTGTTTTTT. As protein: CAISDEGKYEKLFF.

The rearrangement joins TRBV7-3 to TRBJ2-5; D might be TRBD2 (6 bases). The CDR3 spans 15 residues. Trimming cost V 6 bases and J 9 bases, with 23 bases left between them. From germline, CDR1 is SGHTA and CDR2 FQGTGA. The CDR3 is CASSSREPALRSQYF. The CDR3 DNA reads TGTGCCAGCAGTTCCCGGGAGCCTGCCCTGAGGTCCCAGTACTTC.

This clonotype was detected ten times or more. The chain recombines TRBV11-2 with TRBJ1-2; D remains unclear. V was shortened by 5 bases and J by 4 bases, with 14 bases between the two germline ends. Germline lookup yields CDR1 SGHAT and CDR2 FQNNGV. CDR3 length equals 14 residues. The CDR3, as DNA: TGTGCCAGCAGCGACCTAGGAGGGTCCTATGGCTACACCTTC. It yields the protein CASSDLGGSYGYTF.

The chain links TRBV5-6 to TRBJ2-6, with a tentative D call TRBD2 (5 bases). Trimming removed 3 bases from V and 4 bases from J, with 8 bases in between. The CDR3 runs to 14 residues. Germline CDR1 is SGHDT and CDR2 is YYEEEE. CDR3 in amino acids: CASSSGLGANVLTF. The CDR3 DNA reads TGTGCCAGCAGCTCGGGGTTAGGGGCCAACGTCCTGACTTTC.

The gene calls are TRBV29-1 and TRBJ1-2; perhaps TRBD1 as D (6 bases). From germline, CDR1 is SQVTM and CDR2 ANQGSEA. Deletions cut 1 base from V and 4 bases from J, with 13 bases between. This CDR3 has 14 amino acids. This CDR3 reads CSVEGGGQTYGYTF. DNA of the CDR3: TGCAGCGTTGAAGGGGGGGGGCAGACCTATGGCTACACCTTC.

V usage is TRBV20-1 and J usage is TRBJ2-6; D gene ambiguous. Trimming took 1 base from V and 2 from J, leaving 6 bases between them. Germline V gene sequence: CDR1 DFQATT, CDR2 SNEGSKA (reference sequence). This CDR3 contains 14 residues. DNA of the CDR3: TGCAGTGCTAGAGGTTGGCCTGGGGCCAACGTCCTGACTTTC. Translated: CSARGWPGANVLTF.

The chain has TRBV7-6 and TRBJ2-5; D possibly uses TRBD1 or TRBD2 (5 bases each). CDR1 is SGHVS, CDR2 FNYEAQ, per germline. V was pared by 5 bases and J by 4 bases, with 11 bases between. The CDR3 extends over 13 amino acids. The CDR3 coding sequence is TGTGCCAGCAGCCGCCCAGGGACAGAGACCCAGTACTTC. The encoded protein is CASSRPGTETQYF. The variable domain in full, completed from reference TRBV7-6 and TRBJ2-5, reads GAGVSQSPRYKVTKRGQDVALRCDPISGHVSLYWYRQALGQGPEFLTYFNYEAQQDKSGLPNDRFSAERPEGSISTLTIQRTEQRDSAMYRCASSRPGTETQYFGPGTRLLVL.

V is TRBV7-9 and J is TRBJ2-7; D might be TRBD2 (6 bases). Germline CDR1 SEHNR, CDR2 FQNEAQ (reference sequence). The V and J ends lost 4 bases and 7 bases respectively, with 14 bases between them. The CDR3 runs 13 residues. The CDR3 DNA sequence: TGTGCCAGCAGCTACGGAGGGTCCCAAGAGCAGTACTTC. This gives the protein CASSYGGSQEQYF.